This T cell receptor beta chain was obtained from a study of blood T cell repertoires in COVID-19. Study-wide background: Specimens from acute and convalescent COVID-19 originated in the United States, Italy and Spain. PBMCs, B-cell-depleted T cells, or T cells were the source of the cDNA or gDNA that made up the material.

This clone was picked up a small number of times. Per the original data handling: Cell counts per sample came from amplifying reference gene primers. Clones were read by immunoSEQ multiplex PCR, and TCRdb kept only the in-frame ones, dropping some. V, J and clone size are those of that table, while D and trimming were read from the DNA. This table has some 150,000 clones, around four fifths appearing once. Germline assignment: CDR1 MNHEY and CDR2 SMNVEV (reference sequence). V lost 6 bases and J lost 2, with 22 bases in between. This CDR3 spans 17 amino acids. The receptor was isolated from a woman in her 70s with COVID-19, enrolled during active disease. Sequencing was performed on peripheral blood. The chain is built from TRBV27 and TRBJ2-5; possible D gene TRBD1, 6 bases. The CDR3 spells CASSPIIRGGLQETQYF. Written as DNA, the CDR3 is TGTGCCAGCAGCCCTATCATCAGGGGCGGATTACAAGAGACCCAGTACTTC.